Listed below are T cell receptor beta chains from one sample, sequenced in a study of shared clonotypes between healthy human individuals. Profiling relied on immunoSEQ multiplex PCR, and the TCRdb table lists in-frame clones only, not all of them. The profile covers about 2 million clones, with over 85% appearing a single time and 0.95% to 1.5% taken by the ten largest. The sequenced material came from naive CD8+ T cells sorted from blood. These receptors all come from a man aged 18 to 29 in good health. CDR3s include the opening cysteine and the closing phenylalanine or tryptophan. Fields, in order: J gene, D gene, V gene, clone size, CDR3 protein, CDR3 DNA. D genes are given only for firm matches. The size field is filled for only some rows; it gives once, few, many or a size class.

TRBJ2-7 | - | TRBV7-9 | - | CASSLFAGSYEQYF | TGTGCCAGCAGCTTATTCGCCGGTTCCTACGAGCAGTACTTC
TRBJ2-1 | - | TRBV27 | - | CASSLWGGGNEQFF | TGTGCCAGCAGTCTCTGGGGAGGGGGCAATGAGCAGTTCTTC
TRBJ2-5 | TRBD2 | TRBV9 | - | CASSVSGLAQETQYF | TGTGCCAGCAGCGTGTCGGGACTAGCGCAAGAGACCCAGTACTTC
TRBJ1-2 | TRBD1 | TRBV7-9 | once | CASSSPLTDRVSGGYTF | TGTGCCAGCAGCTCCCCTCTCACGGACAGGGTGTCCGGTGGCTACACCTTC
TRBJ2-7 | TRBD1 | TRBV4-3 | - | CASSQDPGTDVYEQYF | TGCGCCAGCAGCCAAGATCCCGGGACAGATGTCTACGAGCAGTACTTC
TRBJ2-7 | - | TRBV7-6 | - | CASSSMKGYEQYF | TGTGCCAGCAGCTCAATGAAGGGCTACGAGCAGTACTTC
TRBJ2-1 | - | TRBV10-1 | - | CASSERNDNEQFF | TGCGCCAGCAGTGAAAGGAACGACAATGAGCAGTTCTTC
TRBJ2-3 | TRBD2 | TRBV25-1 | - | CASSEWYSGSISTDTQYF | TGTGCCAGCAGTGAATGGTATAGCGGGAGTATAAGCACAGATACGCAGTATTTT
TRBJ2-5 | - | TRBV7-2 | once | CASSLESPGPPIRETQYF | TGTGCCAGCAGCTTAGAGTCCCCCGGGCCCCCCATTCGAGAGACCCAGTACTTC
TRBJ2-7 | TRBD2 | TRBV2 | - | CASTPRSSGGSYEQYF | TGTGCCAGCACCCCACGGTCTAGCGGGGGCTCCTACGAGCAGTACTTC
TRBJ2-7 | - | TRBV5-1 | - | CASSLEPEYEQYF | TGCGCCAGCAGCTTGGAACCCGAGTACGAGCAGTACTTC
TRBJ2-7 | - | TRBV27 | once | CASTPGDPSYEQYF | TGTGCCAGCACCCCCGGGGATCCTTCCTACGAGCAGTACTTC
TRBJ2-1 | TRBD1 | TRBV9 | - | CASSGTGIRYEQFF | TGTGCCAGCAGCGGGACAGGGATTCGTTATGAGCAGTTCTTC
TRBJ1-1 | - | TRBV2 | - | CASSERGNTEAFF | TGTGCCAGCAGTGAGAGAGGGAACACTGAAGCTTTCTTT
TRBJ2-1 | - | TRBV6-5 | - | CASSYSNGGVDEQFF | TGTGCCAGCAGTTACTCAAACGGGGGAGTGGATGAGCAGTTCTTC
TRBJ1-6 | - | TRBV6-5 | - | CASSYFQGIDSPLHF | TGTGCCAGCAGTTACTTTCAGGGGATTGATTCACCCCTCCACTTT
TRBJ2-1 | TRBD2 | TRBV7-2 | - | CASSLSAGGISYNEQFF | TGTGCCAGCAGCTTATCAGCGGGAGGGATATCCTACAATGAGCAGTTCTTC
TRBJ2-7 | TRBD2 | TRBV4-3 | - | CASSHTSGGRGGEQYF | TGCGCCAGCAGCCACACTAGCGGGGGCCGGGGGGGCGAGCAGTACTTC
TRBJ1-5 | - | TRBV30 | - | CAWSVYGQPQHF | TGTGCCTGGAGTGTATACGGTCAGCCCCAGCATTTT
TRBJ1-6 | TRBD1 | TRBV4-3 | - | CASNRDSSSYNSPLHF | TGCGCCAGCAATCGGGACAGCAGCTCCTATAATTCACCCCTCCACTTT
TRBJ2-7 | TRBD1 | TRBV19 | - | CASGRDTGAYEQYF | TGTGCCAGTGGGAGAGACACAGGGGCCTACGAGCAGTACTTC
TRBJ2-3 | - | TRBV29-1 | once | CSVEDLEGSPPDTQYF | TGCAGCGTTGAAGATCTCGAGGGATCTCCACCAGATACGCAGTATTTT
TRBJ1-5 | - | TRBV27 | - | CASSTTNQPQHF | TGTGCCAGCAGTACGACCAATCAGCCCCAGCATTTT
TRBJ2-5 | TRBD2 | TRBV2 | - | CASSDSTSGVETQYF | TGTGCCAGCAGTGACTCGACTAGCGGGGTAGAGACCCAGTACTTC
TRBJ1-2 | - | TRBV7-2 | once | CASSWGTGGYGYTF | TGTGCCAGCAGCTGGGGCACGGGAGGCTATGGCTACACCTTC
TRBJ2-3 | - | TRBV4-3 | - | CASSQDIHPDTQYF | TGCGCCAGCAGCCAAGACATACATCCAGATACGCAGTATTTT
TRBJ1-2 | - | TRBV7-9 | - | CASSSVENLYGYTF | TGTGCCAGCAGCTCCGTAGAGAACCTATATGGCTACACCTTC
TRBJ1-1 | - | TRBV27 | few | CASSLRRARVAFF | TGTGCCAGCAGTTTGAGGAGGGCCAGGGTGGCTTTCTTT
TRBJ2-1 | - | TRBV11-2 | - | CASSTGSEQFF | TGTGCCAGCAGTACGGGAAGCGAGCAGTTCTTC
TRBJ1-2 | - | TRBV12-5 | - | CASATYNEPGGYGYTF | TGTGCTAGTGCAACCTACAACGAACCGGGAGGCTATGGCTACACCTTC
TRBJ1-2 | TRBD1 | TRBV14 | - | CASSPGQNYGYTF | TGTGCCAGCAGCCCGGGACAGAACTATGGCTACACCTTC
TRBJ2-5 | - | TRBV7-9 | - | CASSQGRETQYF | TGTGCCAGCAGCCAGGGGCGGGAGACCCAGTACTTC
TRBJ2-7 | - | TRBV4-3 | - | CASSQGVWGEEADYEQYF | TGCGCCAGCAGCCAAGGAGTTTGGGGGGAGGAGGCGGATTACGAGCAGTACTTC
TRBJ2-3 | TRBD1 | TRBV4-1 | - | CASSQDGGTGEEDTQYF | TGCGCCAGCAGCCAAGATGGTGGGACAGGGGAGGAGGATACGCAGTATTTT
TRBJ2-1 | - | TRBV4-1 | - | CASSQIGSSYDGNEQFF | TGCGCCAGCAGCCAAATCGGGTCCTCATACGATGGGAATGAGCAGTTCTTC
TRBJ2-7 | - | TRBV5-1 | - | CASSLDQGNSYEQYF | TGCGCCAGCAGCTTGGACCAGGGTAATTCCTACGAGCAGTACTTC
TRBJ2-5 | TRBD2 | TRBV6-6 | - | CASSYPTSHAETQYF | TGTGCCAGCAGTTACCCGACTAGCCATGCAGAGACCCAGTACTTC
TRBJ2-3 | TRBD1 | TRBV5-1 | - | CASSLGQGAADTQYF | TGCGCCAGCAGCTTGGGGCAGGGGGCGGCAGATACGCAGTATTTT
TRBJ1-2 | - | TRBV4-3 | - | CASSQGAAYGYTF | TGCGCCAGCAGCCAAGGGGCCGCCTATGGCTACACCTTC
TRBJ2-7 | TRBD1 | TRBV11-2 | - | CASSFGQGSYEQYF | TGTGCCAGCAGCTTCGGACAGGGTTCCTACGAGCAGTACTTC
TRBJ1-4 | - | TRBV10-3 | - | CAISEDFTDSNEKLFF | TGTGCCATCAGTGAGGATTTTACCGATTCAAATGAAAAACTGTTTTTT
TRBJ2-7 | - | TRBV27 | - | CASSRGSRYEQYF | TGTGCCTCCTCCCGGGGGAGTCGGTACGAGCAGTACTTC
TRBJ2-5 | - | TRBV11-3 | - | CASSLAGDGETQYF | TGTGCCAGCAGCTTGGCAGGAGACGGGGAGACCCAGTACTTC
TRBJ2-1 | - | TRBV7-2 | - | CASSLVTGDEQFF | TGTGCCAGCAGCTTGGTAACCGGGGATGAGCAGTTCTTC
TRBJ2-7 | - | TRBV20-1 | - | CSAREEYEQYF | TGCAGTGCTAGAGAGGAGTACGAGCAGTACTTC
TRBJ2-2 | - | TRBV30 | - | CAWTAGRYTGELFF | TGTGCCTGGACGGCGGGGAGGTACACCGGGGAGCTGTTTTTT
TRBJ2-2 | - | TRBV21-1 | - | CASSPPSGSFHRELFF | TGTGCCAGCAGCCCGCCTAGCGGGAGTTTCCACCGGGAGCTGTTTTTT
TRBJ2-7 | - | TRBV10-2 | - | CASSVYRNGEQYF | TGCGCCAGCAGTGTTTACCGAAACGGGGAGCAGTACTTC
TRBJ2-1 | TRBD2 | TRBV19 | - | CACRLTSVANEQFF | TGTGCCTGTCGGTTGACTAGCGTGGCGAATGAGCAGTTCTTC
TRBJ2-3 | - | TRBV29-1 | - | CSVERGTGDTQYF | TGCAGCGTTGAACGGGGGACTGGAGATACGCAGTATTTT
TRBJ1-6 | TRBD1 | TRBV6-1 | - | CASSELQGRSPLHF | TGTGCCAGCAGTGAACTACAGGGGCGTTCACCCCTCCACTTT
TRBJ2-5 | TRBD1 | TRBV27 | - | CASSPVGTGGLKTQYF | TGTGCCAGCAGCCCAGTAGGGACAGGAGGCTTAAAGACCCAGTACTTC
TRBJ2-7 | TRBD2 | TRBV10-3 | - | CAISDSRLAGDSYEQYF | TGTGCCATCAGTGATTCTCGACTAGCGGGAGATTCCTACGAGCAGTACTTC
TRBJ1-1 | - | TRBV29-1 | - | CSVEDFGGDPRNTEAFF | TGCAGCGTTGAGGATTTTGGTGGTGACCCACGGAACACTGAAGCTTTCTTT
TRBJ2-5 | TRBD2 | TRBV9 | few | CASSVGTSGQETQYF | TGTGCCAGCAGCGTAGGGACTAGCGGTCAAGAGACCCAGTACTTC
TRBJ1-5 | - | TRBV5-8 | - | CASSLGYAVQPQHF | TGTGCCAGCAGCTTGGGGTACGCTGTTCAGCCCCAGCATTTT
TRBJ2-5 | TRBD1 | TRBV9 | - | CASSAGQEETQYF | TGTGCCAGCAGCGCGGGACAGGAAGAGACCCAGTACTTC